These 32 T cell receptor beta chains came from one sample sequenced in a study of OX40 agonist ivuxolimab in advanced cancers. TCRdb keeps only in-frame clones here, not all; method: immunoSEQ multiplex PCR. This repertoire shows 130,000 or so clones, about 93% found once; its top ten account for approximately 0.15%. The source material was CD4+ or CD8+ T cells sorted from blood, sampled in a trial of the OX40 agonist ivuxolimab. The source is an adult with an advanced solid tumor such as melanoma, head and neck, liver or kidney cancer.

The rearrangement uses TRBV6-1 and TRBJ1-6; D is perhaps TRBD1 (5 bases). Germline V lookup: CDR1 MNHNS, CDR2 SASEGT. V was clipped by 9 bases and J by 6 bases, with 15 bases between them. This CDR3 has 14 residues. The CDR3 region is CASRARQINSPLHF. The CDR3 region has the DNA TGTGCCAGTCGCGCCCGACAGATTAATTCACCCCTCCACTTT.

This CDR3 is CASSSPGTFNYGYTF. The CDR3 region has the DNA TGTGCCAGCAGCTCCCCAGGGACTTTTAACTATGGCTACACCTTC. V usage is TRBV5-6 and J usage is TRBJ1-2; D may be TRBD1 (5 bases). CDR3 length equals 15 residues. Germline loops: CDR1 SGHDT, CDR2 YYEEEE. V was shortened by 3 bases and J by 1 base, with 13 bases between the two germline ends.

This chain links TRBV27 with TRBJ2-2; TRBD1 matches 9 bases. This CDR3 comprises 17 residues. The V gene end was trimmed by 2 bases and the J gene end by 4 bases; junction bases not matched to a gene: 8. The germline CDR1 and CDR2 sequences are MNHEY and SMNVEV (reference sequence). CDR3 residues: CASSLAWDRAGTGELFF. CDR3 DNA sequence: TGTGCCAGCAGTTTAGCTTGGGACAGGGCGGGCACCGGGGAGCTGTTTTTT.

The chain recombines TRBV28 with TRBJ2-7; D possibly corresponds to TRBD2 (6 bases). V gave up 5 bases and J gave up 3 bases, with 20 bases separating them. The germline gives CDR1 MDHEN, CDR2 SYDVKM. The CDR3 extends over 16 amino acids. CDR3 sequence: CASSGGGTVKVYEQYF. As DNA, the CDR3 is TGTGCCAGCAGTGGTGGGGGGACGGTTAAGGTCTACGAGCAGTACTTC.

The V call is TRBV28, the J call TRBJ2-7; D is possibly TRBD2 (6 bases). Between the trimmed V and J ends, which lost 5 bases and 0 bases, there was a span of 17 bases. The CDR3 has 16 residues. From germline, CDR1 is MDHEN and CDR2 SYDVKM. CDR3 sequence (DNA): TGTGCCAGCAGTCCCAGGGACTTTCGCAGCTCCTACGAGCAGTACTTC. This sequence encodes CASSPRDFRSSYEQYF.

The chain recombines TRBV7-8 with TRBJ2-7, with D possibly being TRBD1 or TRBD2 (5 bases each). This CDR3 region has 13 residues. The V end was cut by 5 bases, the J end by 2 bases, with 10 bases between. CDR1 is SGHVS, CDR2 FQNEAQ, per germline. The CDR3 loop reads CASSPGRAYEQYF. Written as DNA, the CDR3 is TGTGCCAGCAGCCCGGGACGGGCCTACGAGCAGTACTTC. The full variable domain, its missing parts supplied by reference TRBV7-8 and TRBJ2-7, is GAGVSQSPRYKVAKRGQDVALRCDPISGHVSLFWYQQALGQGPEFLTYFQNEAQLDKSGLPSDRFFAERPEGSVSTLKIQRTQQEDSAVYLCASSPGRAYEQYFGPGTRLTVT.

The rearrangement uses TRBV7-3 and TRBJ1-1; perhaps TRBD1 as D (5 bases). Germline V CDR1 and CDR2: SGHTA, FQGTGA. CDR3 size: 14 residues. The ends were cut back, 3 bases at V and 1 base at J, with 9 bases in the middle. The CDR3 region has the DNA TGTGCCAGCAGCTTGGGACGATCGAACACTGAAGCTTTCTTT. Its protein is CASSLGRSNTEAFF.

The chain recombines TRBV7-3 with TRBJ2-3; the match to TRBD2 covers 7 bases. The CDR3 has 16 amino acids. Germline lookup yields CDR1 SGHTA and CDR2 FQGTGA. J gave up 6 bases and V 5 bases, and 14 bases lay outside the gene matches. The CDR3 DNA reads TGTGCCAGCAGCCCCCGCAGCGGGATTGCAGTGGATACGCAGTATTTT. It specifies CASSPRSGIAVDTQYF.

The chain combines TRBV5-6 with TRBJ1-1; weak D call: TRBD1 (6 bases). The V gene's germline CDR1 is SGHDT and CDR2 YYEEEE. V lost 4 bases and J 6 bases, leaving 13 bases between the germline ends. The CDR3 runs to 13 residues. CDR3 loop: CASSEQGLPEAFF. The DNA of the CDR3 is TGTGCCAGCAGCGAACAGGGTTTGCCTGAAGCTTTCTTT.

The V gene is TRBV7-3, the J gene TRBJ2-7, with 10 bases lining up with TRBD2. The CDR3 spans 14 residues. V lost 5 bases, J lost 4 bases, and 5 bases stayed unmatched. Germline loops: CDR1 SGHTA, CDR2 FQGTGA. The CDR3 DNA follows: TGTGCCAGCAGCCTAGCGGGAGAGTCTTACGAGCAGTACTTC. Protein product: CASSLAGESYEQYF. The variable domain in full, with the rest retrieved from reference TRBV7-3 and TRBJ2-7, is GAGVSQTPSNKVTEKGKYVELRCDPISGHTALYWYRQSLGQGPEFLIYFQGTGAADDSGLPNDRFFAVRPEGSVSTLKIQRTERGDSAVYLCASSLAGESYEQYFGPGTRLTVT.

This chain connects TRBV14 to TRBJ2-1; TRBD1 matches at 12 bases. CDR1 SGHDN and CDR2 FVKESK come from the germline V gene. The CDR3 totals 14 residues. V trimming: 5 bases; J trimming: 8 bases; junction bases outside the gene matches: 4. The CDR3 protein is CASSRDRGQYEQFF. DNA of the CDR3: TGTGCCAGCAGCAGGGACAGGGGGCAATATGAGCAGTTCTTC. Full variable domain (outside the CDR3, taken from reference TRBV14 and TRBJ2-1): EAGVTQFPSHSVIEKGQTVTLRCDPISGHDNLYWYRRVMGKEIKFLLHFVKESKQDESGMPNNRFLAERTGGTYSTLKVQPAELEDSGVYFCASSRDRGQYEQFFGPGTRLTVL.

V gene TRBV6-1 combines with J gene TRBJ2-1; D is ambiguous. The ends were cut back, 2 bases at V and 4 bases at J, with 15 bases in the middle. The CDR3 length is 16 residues. Germline loops: CDR1 MNHNS, CDR2 SASEGT. This CDR3 is CASSERPDRSYNEQFF. The CDR3 DNA sequence: TGTGCCAGCAGTGAACGCCCGGACCGCTCGTACAATGAGCAGTTCTTC.

This chain connects TRBV6-1 to TRBJ2-7; D is possibly TRBD1 or TRBD2 (5 bases each). The CDR3 sequence is 15 residues long. V lost 3 bases and J 0 bases, leaving 12 bases between the germline ends. Germline values: CDR1 MNHNS, CDR2 SASEGT. This CDR3 is CASSDSGTASYEQYF. The CDR3 DNA reads TGTGCCAGCAGTGATTCCGGGACGGCCTCCTACGAGCAGTACTTC.

This chain uses TRBV5-1 with TRBJ2-7; D gene uncertain. This CDR3 comprises 14 residues. Per the germline V gene, CDR1 is SGHRS and CDR2 is YFSETQ. Deletions cut 4 bases from V and 2 bases from J, with 13 bases between. The CDR3 reads CASSPRSAAYEQYF. CDR3 nucleotides: TGCGCCAGCAGCCCTAGAAGCGCCGCCTACGAGCAGTACTTC.

The chain uses TRBV10-3 and TRBJ1-1; 7 bases match TRBD1. The CDR3 length is 13 residues. V trimming: 9 bases; J trimming: 1 base; junction bases outside the gene matches: 5. Germline assignment: CDR1 ENHRY and CDR2 SYGVKD. The DNA of the CDR3 is TGTGCCATAAGGGACAGCCAGAACACTGAAGCTTTCTTT. Amino acid sequence: CAIRDSQNTEAFF.

V gene TRBV5-1 combines with J gene TRBJ2-2, with 8 bases that match TRBD2. Germline lookup yields CDR1 SGHRS and CDR2 YFSETQ. V lost 0 bases, J lost 2 bases, and 6 bases stayed unmatched. The CDR3 spans 17 residues. CDR3: CASSLVPGGANTGELFF. CDR3 sequence (DNA): TGCGCCAGCAGCTTGGTACCCGGGGGGGCAAACACCGGGGAGCTGTTTTTT. The full variable domain, completed using reference TRBV5-1 and TRBJ2-2, is KAGVTQTPRYLIKTRGQQVTLSCSPISGHRSVSWYQQTPGQGLQFLFEYFSETQRNKGNFPGRFSGRQFSNSRSEMNVSTLELGDSALYLCASSLVPGGANTGELFFGEGSRLTVL.

This chain uses TRBV14 with TRBJ2-1; perhaps TRBD1 as D (7 bases). The CDR3 sequence is 18 residues long. Deletions cut 5 bases from V and 10 bases from J, with 30 bases between. CDR1 and CDR2 (germline): SGHDN, FVKESK. The CDR3 coding sequence is TGTGCCAGCAGCTCGCGAGAGGGGGCTAGCGCATGGCGTGGGGAGCAGTTCTTC. It encodes CASSSREGASAWRGEQFF.

This clone was recorded only once. V is TRBV28 and J is TRBJ2-5, with D tentatively TRBD2 (5 bases). V lost 6 bases and J lost 5, with 10 bases in between. CDR1 is MDHEN, CDR2 SYDVKM, per germline. The CDR3 sequence is 12 residues long. The CDR3 loop reads CASRSPGETQYF. The CDR3 bases are TGTGCCAGCAGAAGTCCGGGGGAGACCCAGTACTTC.

V is TRBV30 and J is TRBJ2-2; 7 bases match TRBD2. V dropped 2 bases and J dropped 3; count of bases not matched to a gene: 6. This CDR3 comprises 15 residues. CDR1 GTSNPN and CDR2 SVGIG come from the germline V gene (reference sequence). The CDR3 DNA reads as TGTGCCTGGAGTTCGGGCGGGGGATACACCGGGGAGCTGTTTTTT. Translation: CAWSSGGGYTGELFF.

This chain links TRBV14 with TRBJ1-6; the D is unclear. Trimming left V 3 bases short and J 10 bases short, with 13 bases between. Germline lookup yields CDR1 SGHDN and CDR2 FVKESK. The CDR3 extends over 14 amino acids. The CDR3 sequence is CASSQVGFGSPLHF. In DNA form, the CDR3 reads TGTGCCAGCAGCCAGGTCGGGTTCGGATCACCCCTCCACTTT.

This clone was recorded a few times. The gene calls are TRBV7-9 and TRBJ1-1; D gene uncertain. The ends were cut back, 3 bases at V and 4 bases at J, with 12 bases in the middle. In germline, CDR1 is SEHNR, CDR2 FQNEAQ (reference sequence). This CDR3 contains 14 residues. This CDR3 reads CASSFYAVGTEAFF. The CDR3 bases are TGTGCCAGCAGCTTTTACGCAGTAGGCACTGAAGCTTTCTTT.

The chain employs TRBV6-1 and TRBJ1-2, with TRBD1 identical over 7 bases. J lost 4 bases, V lost 5 bases, and 7 bases had no gene match. This CDR3 has 14 residues. Per germline, CDR1 MNHNS and CDR2 SASEGT. CDR3 sequence: CASSRTGLLYGYTF. The CDR3 DNA reads TGTGCCAGCAGTCGGACAGGACTTCTCTATGGCTACACCTTC.

CDR3 residues: CASSPTWGGSGNTIYF. As DNA, the CDR3 is TGTGCCAGCAGCCCCACGTGGGGGGGCTCTGGAAACACCATATATTTT. This chain links TRBV7-2 with TRBJ1-3; a weak D match, TRBD1 (5 bases). The CDR3 spans 16 residues. Per germline, CDR1 SGHTA and CDR2 FQGNSA. V was shortened by 5 bases and J by 0 bases, with 14 bases between the two germline ends.

V and J are TRBV28 and TRBJ1-6, with D perhaps matching TRBD1 (6 bases). V dropped 7 bases and J dropped 4 bases, with 20 bases sitting between them. From germline, CDR1 is MDHEN and CDR2 SYDVKM. The length of the CDR3 is 17 residues. The CDR3 loop reads CASILGGGAPYNSPLHF. In nucleotides, the CDR3 is TGTGCCAGCATCCTGGGGGGGGGCGCCCCGTATAATTCACCCCTCCACTTT. The full variable domain, with the rest looked up from reference TRBV28 and TRBJ1-6, is DVKVTQSSRYLVKRTGEKVFLECVQDMDHENMFWYRQDPGLGLRLIYFSYDVKMKEKGDIPEGYSVSREKKERFSLILESASTNQTSMYLCASILGGGAPYNSPLHFGNGTRLTVT.

The V call is TRBV28, the J call TRBJ2-6, with 8 bases aligning to TRBD1. Germline-derived CDR1 and CDR2 are MDHEN and SYDVKM. V dropped 3 bases and J dropped 0; count of bases not matched to a gene: 7. The CDR3 sequence is 18 residues long. In nucleotides, the CDR3 is TGTGCCAGCAGTTTGACCTTCACAGGGGGCTCTGGGGCCAACGTCCTGACTTTC. Residues: CASSLTFTGGSGANVLTF. Together with reference TRBV28 and TRBJ2-6, the CDR3 gives the full variable domain: DVKVTQSSRYLVKRTGEKVFLECVQDMDHENMFWYRQDPGLGLRLIYFSYDVKMKEKGDIPEGYSVSREKKERFSLILESASTNQTSMYLCASSLTFTGGSGANVLTFGAGSRLTVL.

This chain links TRBV19 with TRBJ1-5; 7 bases are a match to TRBD1. Germline V gene lookup returns CDR1 LNHDA and CDR2 SQIVND (reference sequence). The V segment lost 4 bases and the J segment 11 bases; nucleotides outside the gene matches: 8. The CDR3 spans 13 residues. Here the CDR3 reads CASSTSTGIAQHF. The CDR3 nucleotides read TGTGCCAGTAGTACTTCGACAGGGATAGCCCAGCATTTT. Combining the CDR3 with reference TRBV19 and TRBJ1-5 gives the whole variable domain DGGITQSPKYLFRKEGQNVTLSCEQNLNHDAMYWYRQDPGQGLRLIYYSQIVNDFQKGDIAEGYSVSREKKESFPLTVTSAQKNPTAFYLCASSTSTGIAQHFGDGTRLSIL.

The CDR3 DNA reads TGCAGCGTTGATAGGGGTGAGCAGTTCTTC. Amino acid sequence: CSVDRGEQFF. The rearrangement links TRBV29-1 to TRBJ2-1, with a tentative D call TRBD1 (5 bases). Trimming pared 3 bases from V and 9 bases from J, leaving 6 bases between. The CDR3 spans 10 residues. CDR1 and CDR2 (germline): SQVTM, ANQGSEA.

This clone was found once. Germline is not matched at one junction end, which may reflect a read error. CDR3 sequence (DNA): TGCGTCAGCAGCCCTCGGACATCTGGCTATGGCTACACCTTC. Translating gives CVSSPRTSGYGYTF. The chain joins TRBV5-1 to TRBJ1-2; perhaps TRBD1 as D (5 bases). This CDR3 spans 14 amino acids. Germline CDR1 SGHRS, CDR2 YFSETQ.

This clone came up a few times. The CDR3 is CASSDVQGSTEAFF. In DNA form, the CDR3 reads TGTGCCAGCAGTGACGTCCAGGGTTCCACTGAAGCTTTCTTT. The chain joins TRBV6-1 to TRBJ1-1; tentatively, D is TRBD1 (5 bases). The V end was cut by 3 bases, the J end by 4 bases, with 12 bases between. Germline values: CDR1 MNHNS, CDR2 SASEGT. CDR3 length: 14 residues.

The chain joins TRBV9 to TRBJ1-1; D call uncertain. V was cut by 0 bases and J by 7 bases, with 10 bases left in between. The CDR3 has 13 amino acids. Germline-derived CDR1 and CDR2 are SGDLS and YYNGEE. In DNA form, the CDR3 reads TGTGCCAGCAGCGTAGAGTTAGGACGTGAAGCTTTCTTT. Translated: CASSVELGREAFF. Complete variable domain (other parts from reference TRBV9 and TRBJ1-1): DSGVTQTPKHLITATGQRVTLRCSPRSGDLSVYWYQQSLDQGLQFLIQYYNGEERAKGNILERFSAQQFPDLHSELNLSSLELGDSALYFCASSVELGREAFFGQGTRLTVV.

This chain links TRBV7-3 with TRBJ2-3; 7 bases agree with TRBD1. The CDR3 is 15 residues long. Germline CDR1 is SGHTA and CDR2 is FQGTGA. The V gene end was trimmed by 5 bases and the J gene end by 6 bases; junction bases not matched to a gene: 11. The CDR3 loop is CASSTNRGVRDTQYF. CDR3 nucleotide sequence: TGTGCCAGCAGCACTAACAGGGGCGTGAGGGATACGCAGTATTTT.

This chain joins TRBV5-1 and TRBJ1-6; D not certain. The CDR3 length is 15 residues. CDR1 and CDR2 (germline): SGHRS, YFSETQ. V shed 0 bases and J shed 7 bases, with 11 bases lying between them. The CDR3 nucleotides read TGCGCCAGCAGCTTGGAGCCCACTCCGAATTCACCCCTCCACTTT. It codes for CASSLEPTPNSPLHF.